This T cell receptor (beta chain) was profiled in a study of control samples from healthy donors and cancer patients (dated by TCRdb to 2018 to 2021). Relative to germline, V is missing 5 bases and J is missing 2 bases, with 7 bases of the junction outside any gene match. According to the germline V gene, CDR1 reads SGHTA and CDR2 reads FQGNSA. The CDR3, cysteine through phenylalanine, is 16 amino acids long. The kept DNA is CDR3 alone, 48 bases in frame from the first base. This clone is a singleton in its sample. Its antigen is unknown. Per-base quality was not reported, and no clone a single base away is much larger than it. The library was produced with the immunoSEQ multiplex PCR assay. The immuneACCESS repertoire file appears here via TCRdb, limited to in-frame rearrangements. These files lack a portion of the clones; in checked studies, under half of the deficit traces to unresolved V genes, and the cause of the others is not known. Here the sample has hundreds of thousands of clones; 90% occur a single time. Together, the top ten hold 5.5% to 7.5% of the sample.

Sequences were obtained from PBMCs. The chain was built from TRBV7-2 and TRBJ1-5; 9 junctional bases match TRBD1. The receptor's source is a man between 35 and 55 years old with head and neck cancer. CDR3 loop: CASSGGQGNRNQPQHF. The bases are TGTGCCAGCAGCGGGGGACAGGGAAATCGCAATCAGCCCCAGCATTTT.